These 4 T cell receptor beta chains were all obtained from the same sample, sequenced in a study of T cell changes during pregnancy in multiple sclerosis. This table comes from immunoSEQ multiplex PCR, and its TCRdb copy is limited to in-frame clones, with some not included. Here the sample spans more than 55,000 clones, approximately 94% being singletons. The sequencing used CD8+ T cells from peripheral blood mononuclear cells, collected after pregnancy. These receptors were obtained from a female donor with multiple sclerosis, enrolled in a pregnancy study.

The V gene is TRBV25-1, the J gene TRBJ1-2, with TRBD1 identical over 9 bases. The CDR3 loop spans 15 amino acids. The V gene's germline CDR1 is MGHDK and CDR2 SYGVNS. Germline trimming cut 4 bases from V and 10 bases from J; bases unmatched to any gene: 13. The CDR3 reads CASSAAPGQGSHYTF. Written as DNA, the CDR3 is TGTGCCAGCAGTGCCGCCCCGGGACAGGGATCTCACTACACCTTC.

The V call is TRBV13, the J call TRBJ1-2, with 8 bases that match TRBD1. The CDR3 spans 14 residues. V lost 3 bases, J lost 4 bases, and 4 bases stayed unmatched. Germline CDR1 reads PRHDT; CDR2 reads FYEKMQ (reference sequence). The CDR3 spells CASSFSGGRYGYTF. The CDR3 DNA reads TGTGCCAGCAGCTTTTCAGGGGGCCGCTATGGCTACACCTTC.

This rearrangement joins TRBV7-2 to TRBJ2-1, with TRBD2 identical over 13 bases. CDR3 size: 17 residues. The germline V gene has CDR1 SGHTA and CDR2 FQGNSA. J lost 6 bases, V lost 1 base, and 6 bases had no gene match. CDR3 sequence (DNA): TGTGCCAGCAGCTTAGAAGGGACTAGCGGGATCTCCAATGAGCAGTTCTTC. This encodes CASSLEGTSGISNEQFF. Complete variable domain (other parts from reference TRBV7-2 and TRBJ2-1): GAGVSQSPSNKVTEKGKDVELRCDPISGHTALYWYRQSLGQGLEFLIYFQGNSAPDKSGLPSDRFSAERTGGSVSTLTIQRTQQEDSAVYLCASSLEGTSGISNEQFFGPGTRLTVL.

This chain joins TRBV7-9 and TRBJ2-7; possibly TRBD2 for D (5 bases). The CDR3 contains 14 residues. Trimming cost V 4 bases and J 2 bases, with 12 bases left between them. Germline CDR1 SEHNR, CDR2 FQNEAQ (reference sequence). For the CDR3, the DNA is TGTGCCAGCAGCTCTTCGGGAAACCCCTACGAGCAGTACTTC. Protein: CASSSSGNPYEQYF.